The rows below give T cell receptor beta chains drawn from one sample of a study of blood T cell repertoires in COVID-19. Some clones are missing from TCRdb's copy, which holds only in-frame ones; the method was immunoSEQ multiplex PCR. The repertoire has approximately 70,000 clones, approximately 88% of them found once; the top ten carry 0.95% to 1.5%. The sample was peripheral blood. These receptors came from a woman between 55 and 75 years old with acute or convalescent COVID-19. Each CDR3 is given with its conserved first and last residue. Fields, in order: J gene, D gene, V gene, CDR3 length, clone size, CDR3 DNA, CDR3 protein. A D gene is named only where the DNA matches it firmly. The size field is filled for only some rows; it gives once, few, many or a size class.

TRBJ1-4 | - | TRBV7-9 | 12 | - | TGTGCCAGCAGCTTGCTCGGTGAAAAACTGTTTTTT | CASSLLGEKLFF
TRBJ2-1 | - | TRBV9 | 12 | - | TGTGCCAGCAGCGTAGGTTCTCGTGAGCAGTTCTTC | CASSVGSREQFF
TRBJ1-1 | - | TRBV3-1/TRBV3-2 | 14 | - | TGTGCCAGCAGCCAAGGGGGCGGTAACACTGAAGCTTTCTTT | CASSQGGGNTEAFF
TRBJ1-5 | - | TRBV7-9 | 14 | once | TGTGCCAGCAGCTTAGCAGCCAGCAATCAGCCCCAGCATTTT | CASSLAASNQPQHF
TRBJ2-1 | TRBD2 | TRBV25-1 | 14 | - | TGTGCCAGCAGTGGACTAGCCCCATACAATGAGCAGTTCTTC | CASSGLAPYNEQFF
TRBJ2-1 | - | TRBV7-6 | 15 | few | TGTGCCAGCAGCTCACTAGCGAGGGGGACTGATGAGCAGTTCTTC | CASSSLARGTDEQFF
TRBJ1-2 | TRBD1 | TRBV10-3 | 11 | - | TGTGCCAGCACAGGGGGGGATGGCTACACCTTC | CASTGGDGYTF
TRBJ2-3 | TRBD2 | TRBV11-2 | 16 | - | TGTGCCAGCAGCCGACGGGGACTAGCGGGCACAGATACGCAGTATTTT | CASSRRGLAGTDTQYF
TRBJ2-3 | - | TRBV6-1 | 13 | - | TGTGCCAGCAGTGATTTGGAGCCAGATACGCAGTATTTT | CASSDLEPDTQYF
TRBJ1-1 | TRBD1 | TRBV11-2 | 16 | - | TGTGCCAGCAGCTTCCCGACAGGGCTCATGAACACTGAAGCTTTCTTT | CASSFPTGLMNTEAFF
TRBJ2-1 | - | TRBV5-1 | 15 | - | TGCGCCAGCAGCCTGACATCGAGCTCCTACAATGAGCAGTTCTTC | CASSLTSSSYNEQFF
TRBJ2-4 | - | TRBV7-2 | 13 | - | TGTGCCAGCAGCTTGGACTTAGGGGGCATTCAGTACTTC | CASSLDLGGIQYF
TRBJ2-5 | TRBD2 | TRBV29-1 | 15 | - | TGCAGCGTTGACGATAGCGGGGGGCCTCAAGAGACCCAGTACTTC | CSVDDSGGPQETQYF
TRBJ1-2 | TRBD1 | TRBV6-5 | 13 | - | TGTGCCAGCAGACCGGACAGGGGTGATGGCTACACCTTC | CASRPDRGDGYTF
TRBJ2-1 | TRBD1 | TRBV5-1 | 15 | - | TGCGCCAGCAGCCCAGGGACAGGGAATCTCAATGAGCAGTTCTTC | CASSPGTGNLNEQFF